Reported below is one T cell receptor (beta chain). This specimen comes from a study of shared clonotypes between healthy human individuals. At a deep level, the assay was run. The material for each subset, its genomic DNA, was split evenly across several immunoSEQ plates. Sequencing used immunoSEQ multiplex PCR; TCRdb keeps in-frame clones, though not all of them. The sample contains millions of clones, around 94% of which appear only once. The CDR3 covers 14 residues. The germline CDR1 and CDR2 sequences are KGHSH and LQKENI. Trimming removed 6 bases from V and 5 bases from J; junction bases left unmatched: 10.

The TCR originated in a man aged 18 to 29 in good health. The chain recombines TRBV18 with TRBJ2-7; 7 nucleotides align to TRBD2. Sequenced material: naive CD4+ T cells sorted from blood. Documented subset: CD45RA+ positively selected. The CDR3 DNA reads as TGTGCCAGCTCCCCGAACGGGGGAGGGAACGAGCAGTACTTC. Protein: CASSPNGGGNEQYF.